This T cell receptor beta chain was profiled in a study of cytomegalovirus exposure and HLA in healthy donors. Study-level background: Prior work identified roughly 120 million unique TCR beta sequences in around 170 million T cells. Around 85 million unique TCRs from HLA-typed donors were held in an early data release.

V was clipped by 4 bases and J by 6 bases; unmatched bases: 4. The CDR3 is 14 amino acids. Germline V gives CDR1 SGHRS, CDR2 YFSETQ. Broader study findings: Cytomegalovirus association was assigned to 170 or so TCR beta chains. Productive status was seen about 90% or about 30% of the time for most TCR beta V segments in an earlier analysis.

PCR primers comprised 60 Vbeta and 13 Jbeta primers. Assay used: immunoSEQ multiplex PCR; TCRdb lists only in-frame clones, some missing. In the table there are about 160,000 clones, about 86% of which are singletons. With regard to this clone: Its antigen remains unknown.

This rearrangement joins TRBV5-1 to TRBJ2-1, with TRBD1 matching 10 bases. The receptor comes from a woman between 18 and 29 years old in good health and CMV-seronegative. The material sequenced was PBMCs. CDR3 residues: CASSQGQGFNEQFF. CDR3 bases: TGCGCCAGCAGCCAGGGACAGGGGTTCAATGAGCAGTTCTTC.